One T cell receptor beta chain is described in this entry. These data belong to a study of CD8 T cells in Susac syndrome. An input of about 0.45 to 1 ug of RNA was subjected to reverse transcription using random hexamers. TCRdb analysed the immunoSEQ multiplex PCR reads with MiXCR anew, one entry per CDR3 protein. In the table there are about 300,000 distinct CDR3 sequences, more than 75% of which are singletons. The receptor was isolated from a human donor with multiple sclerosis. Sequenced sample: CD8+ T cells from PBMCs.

CDR3 region: CATSRVGLSSGSSYEQYF. CDR3 DNA sequence: TGTGCCACCAGCAGAGTAGGTCTAAGTAGCGGAAGCTCCTACGAGCAGTACTTC. V gene TRBV15 combines with J gene TRBJ2-7; tentative D call: TRBD2 (6 bases). CDR3 size: 18 residues. The V gene lost 1 base and the J gene lost 0 bases, with 19 bases spanning the gap. Germline lookup yields CDR1 LNHNV and CDR2 YYDKDF (reference sequence). The full variable domain, its missing parts supplied by reference TRBV15 and TRBJ2-7, is DAMVIQNPRYQVTQFGKPVTLSCSQTLNHNVMYWYQQKSSQAPKLLFHYYDKDFNNEADTPDNFQSRRPNTSFCFLDIRSPGLGDTAMYLCATSRVGLSSGSSYEQYFGPGTRLTVT.